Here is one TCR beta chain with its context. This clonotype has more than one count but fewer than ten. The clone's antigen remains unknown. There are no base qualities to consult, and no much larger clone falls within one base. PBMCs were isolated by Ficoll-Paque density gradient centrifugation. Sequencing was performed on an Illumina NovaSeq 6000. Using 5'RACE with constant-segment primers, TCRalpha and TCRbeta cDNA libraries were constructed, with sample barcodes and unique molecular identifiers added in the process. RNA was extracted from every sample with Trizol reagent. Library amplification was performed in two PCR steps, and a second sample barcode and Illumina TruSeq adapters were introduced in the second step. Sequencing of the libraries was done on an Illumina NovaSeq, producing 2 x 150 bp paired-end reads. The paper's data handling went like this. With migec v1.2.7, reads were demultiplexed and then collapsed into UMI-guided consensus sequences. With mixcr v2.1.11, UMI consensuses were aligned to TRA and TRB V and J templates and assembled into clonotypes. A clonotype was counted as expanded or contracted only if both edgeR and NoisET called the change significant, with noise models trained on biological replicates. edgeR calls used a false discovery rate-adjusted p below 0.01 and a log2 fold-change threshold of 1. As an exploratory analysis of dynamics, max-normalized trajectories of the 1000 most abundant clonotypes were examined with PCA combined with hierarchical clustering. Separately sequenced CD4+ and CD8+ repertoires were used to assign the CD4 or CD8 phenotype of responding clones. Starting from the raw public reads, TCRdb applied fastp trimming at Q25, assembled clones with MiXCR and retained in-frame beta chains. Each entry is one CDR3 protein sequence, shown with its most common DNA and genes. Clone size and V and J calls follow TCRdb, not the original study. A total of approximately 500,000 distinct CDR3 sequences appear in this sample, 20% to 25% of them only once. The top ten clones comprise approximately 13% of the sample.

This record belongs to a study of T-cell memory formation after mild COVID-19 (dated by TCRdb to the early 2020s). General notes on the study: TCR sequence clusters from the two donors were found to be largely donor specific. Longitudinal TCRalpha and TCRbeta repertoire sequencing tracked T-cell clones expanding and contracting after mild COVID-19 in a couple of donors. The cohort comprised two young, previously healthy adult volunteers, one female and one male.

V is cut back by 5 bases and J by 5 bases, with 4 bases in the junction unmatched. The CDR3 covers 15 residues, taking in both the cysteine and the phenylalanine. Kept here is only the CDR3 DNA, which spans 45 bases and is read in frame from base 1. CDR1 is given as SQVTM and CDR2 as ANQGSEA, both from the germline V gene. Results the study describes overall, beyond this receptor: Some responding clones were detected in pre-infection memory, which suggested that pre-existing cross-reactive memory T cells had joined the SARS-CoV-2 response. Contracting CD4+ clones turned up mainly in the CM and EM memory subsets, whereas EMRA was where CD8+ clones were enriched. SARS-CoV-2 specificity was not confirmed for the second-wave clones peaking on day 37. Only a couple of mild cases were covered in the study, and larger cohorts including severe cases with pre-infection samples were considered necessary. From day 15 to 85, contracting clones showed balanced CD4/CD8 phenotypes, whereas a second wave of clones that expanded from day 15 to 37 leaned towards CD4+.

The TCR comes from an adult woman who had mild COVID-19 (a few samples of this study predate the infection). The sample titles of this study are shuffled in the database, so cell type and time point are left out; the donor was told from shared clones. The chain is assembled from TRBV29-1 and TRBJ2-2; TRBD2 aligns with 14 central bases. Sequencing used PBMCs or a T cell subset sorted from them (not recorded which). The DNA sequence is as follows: TGCAGCGTTCCTAGACTAGCGGGAGGGACCGGGGAGCTGTTTTTT. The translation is CSVPRLAGGTGELFF.